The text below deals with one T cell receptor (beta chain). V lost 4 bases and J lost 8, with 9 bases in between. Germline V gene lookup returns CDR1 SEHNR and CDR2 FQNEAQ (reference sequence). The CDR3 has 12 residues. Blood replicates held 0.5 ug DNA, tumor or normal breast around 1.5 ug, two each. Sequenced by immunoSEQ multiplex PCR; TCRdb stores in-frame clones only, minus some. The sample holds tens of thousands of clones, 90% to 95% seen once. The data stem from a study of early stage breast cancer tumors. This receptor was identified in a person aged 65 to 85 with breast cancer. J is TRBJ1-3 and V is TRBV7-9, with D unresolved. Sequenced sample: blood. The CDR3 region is CASSSEGDTIYF. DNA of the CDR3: TGTGCCAGCAGCTCAGAGGGAGACACCATATATTTT.